Each of the 13 T cell receptor beta chains below was sequenced from the same sample in a study of regulatory T cells in long-lasting Graves disease. Arm-PCR of CDR3 regions and iRepertoire HTBI primers were used to build TCR beta libraries. TCRdb re-analysed the multiplex PCR reads in MiXCR, keeping a single row per CDR3 protein. The sample carries a few hundred thousand distinct CDR3 sequences, 10% to 15% recorded once. Documented time point: newly diagnosed GD, antithyroid drugs for less than 3 months. Scientists built the TCR library using RNA that was extracted from PBMCs. The data were also submitted as part of a second study, on T cells in Graves' hyperthyroidism and ophthalmopathy.

The sequencing here drew on peripheral blood mononuclear cells (PBMCs), taken at new diagnosis, from a patient treated with antithyroid drugs. These receptors originate from a woman aged 18-29 years with Graves disease.

This clonotype was observed many times. The rearrangement links TRBV5-1 to TRBJ1-6, with a tentative D call TRBD1 (6 bases). Looked up from germline, CDR1 is SGHRS and CDR2 is YFSETQ. This CDR3 region has 15 residues. Trimming removed 0 bases at V and 12 bases at J, with 16 bases between. The CDR3 region has the DNA TGCGCCAGCAGCTTGGAACAGGGAGGTCTAGAACCCCTCCACTTT. This gives the protein CASSLEQGGLEPLHF.

This clonotype was found many times. This chain uses TRBV27 with TRBJ2-3; TRBD2 matches 8 bases. The V segment lost 7 bases and the J segment 6 bases; nucleotides outside the gene matches: 9. The CDR3 contains 14 residues. The V gene's germline CDR1 is MNHEY and CDR2 SMNVEV (reference sequence). The CDR3 spells CASNPSGRPDTQYF. Written as DNA, the CDR3 is TGTGCCAGCAATCCTAGCGGGCGCCCGGATACGCAGTATTTT.

This clonotype was detected ten times or more. CDR3 region: CASSLSLGPESGYTF. CDR3 sequence (DNA): TGCGCCAGCAGCCTGAGTTTGGGACCAGAGTCTGGCTACACCTTC. The chain employs TRBV5-1 and TRBJ1-2; D might be TRBD1 (5 bases). The CDR3 length is 15 residues. V was cut by 4 bases and J by 7 bases, with 20 bases left in between. CDR1 is SGHRS, CDR2 YFSETQ, per germline. The full variable domain, completed using reference TRBV5-1 and TRBJ1-2, is KAGVTQTPRYLIKTRGQQVTLSCSPISGHRSVSWYQQTPGQGLQFLFEYFSETQRNKGNFPGRFSGRQFSNSRSEMNVSTLELGDSALYLCASSLSLGPESGYTFGSGTRLTVV.

This clonotype was counted many times. This chain uses TRBV20-1 with TRBJ2-7; a weak D match, TRBD2 (6 bases). The ends were cut back, 1 base at V and 2 bases at J, with 12 bases in the middle. CDR1 is DFQATT and CDR2 is SNEGSKA in the germline V gene (reference sequence). The length of the CDR3 is 14 residues. This CDR3 is CSARGGGAAYEQYV. The CDR3 nucleotides are TGCAGTGCTAGAGGCGGCGGGGCTGCCTACGAGCAGTACGTC.

This clonotype was seen many times. This chain connects TRBV27 to TRBJ1-2, with no clear D. Germline CDR1 and CDR2: MNHEY and SMNVEV (reference sequence). This CDR3 is built from 16 residues. V dropped 6 bases and J dropped 2 bases, with 19 bases sitting between them. The CDR3 loop is CASSPGLRATNYGYTF. The CDR3 bases are TGTGCCAGCAGCCCGGGTCTTCGGGCAACGAACTATGGCTACACCTTC.

This clonotype has more than one count but fewer than ten. The chain uses TRBV7-3 and TRBJ2-6; weak D call: TRBD1 (8 bases). The CDR3 length is 19 residues. CDR1 SGHTA and CDR2 FQGTGA come from the germline V gene. V was pared by 5 bases and J by 2 bases, with 22 bases between. CDR3 amino acids: CASSPMGGTGVAGANVLTF. The DNA for the CDR3 is TGTGCCAGCAGCCCAATGGGGGGGACAGGTGTCGCTGGGGCCAACGTCCTGACTTTC. Full variable domain (remainder filled in from reference TRBV7-3 and TRBJ2-6): GAGVSQTPSNKVTEKGKYVELRCDPISGHTALYWYRQSLGQGPEFLIYFQGTGAADDSGLPNDRFFAVRPEGSVSTLKIQRTERGDSAVYLCASSPMGGTGVAGANVLTFGAGSRLTVL.

This clonotype was seen ten or more times. This chain joins TRBV28 and TRBJ2-2, with D unclear. The length of the CDR3 is 15 residues. The V gene's germline CDR1 is MDHEN and CDR2 SYDVKM. V was trimmed by 6 bases and J by 7 bases, leaving 18 bases between them. The CDR3 region is CASSPLVGVVGELFF. CDR3 nucleotides: TGTGCCAGCAGCCCGCTCGTTGGGGTGGTCGGGGAGCTGTTTTTT.

This clonotype came up a few times. The V and J genes are TRBV14 and TRBJ2-1; D call uncertain. V lost 4 bases and J 3 bases, leaving 13 bases between the germline ends. The CDR3 is made up of 15 amino acids. The germline gives CDR1 SGHDN, CDR2 FVKESK. CDR3 loop: CASSRERTSYNEQFF. CDR3 in DNA: TGTGCCAGCAGCCGTGAGAGAACAAGCTACAATGAGCAGTTCTTC.

V and J are TRBV20-1 and TRBJ2-7; D perhaps matches TRBD2 (5 bases). V shed 1 base and J shed 4 bases, with 17 bases lying between them. Per germline, CDR1 DFQATT and CDR2 SNEGSKA (reference sequence). This CDR3 contains 15 residues. This CDR3 is CSARGGISNVYEQYF. The CDR3 bases are TGCAGTGCTAGAGGAGGGATTAGTAATGTGTACGAGCAGTACTTC.

This clonotype came up many times. The J gene is TRBJ1-3, the V gene TRBV6-1, with a weak D call TRBD1 (6 bases). Deletions cut 6 bases from V and 1 base from J, with 10 bases between. This CDR3 has 14 amino acids. CDR1 is MNHNS, CDR2 SASEGT, per germline. The CDR3 sequence is CASRLQGSGNTIYF. The CDR3 nucleotides are TGTGCCAGCAGACTACAGGGTTCTGGAAACACCATATATTTT.

This clonotype was seen at least ten times. The chain uses TRBV28 and TRBJ2-5; 7 bases match TRBD1. The CDR3 consists of 13 residues. Trimming removed 4 bases from V and 2 bases from J; junction bases left unmatched: 1. The germline CDR1 and CDR2 sequences are MDHEN and SYDVKM. The CDR3 protein is CASSWDRQETQYF. In DNA, the CDR3 is TGTGCCAGCAGTTGGGACAGACAAGAGACCCAGTACTTC.

This clonotype was recorded at least ten times. This chain links TRBV3-1 with TRBJ2-5, with TRBD2 matching 7 bases. V dropped 5 bases and J dropped 3; count of bases not matched to a gene: 9. The germline V gene has CDR1 LGHDT and CDR2 YNNKEL (reference sequence). This CDR3 region has 15 residues. For the CDR3, the DNA is TGTGCCAGCAGCTTTCGGACTAGTGCGGAAGAGACCCAGTACTTC. Encoded protein: CASSFRTSAEETQYF.

The chain uses TRBV12-3 or TRBV12-4 and TRBJ2-1; a weak D match, TRBD1 (5 bases). CDR3 length equals 12 residues. V dropped 6 bases and J dropped 12 bases, with 15 bases sitting between them. CDR3 protein: CASSPQGMVQFF. Here the CDR3 DNA reads TGTGCCAGCAGCCCCCAGGGAATGGTGCAGTTCTTC.